The 11 T cell receptor beta chains below were found in one sample sequenced in a study of cytomegalovirus exposure and HLA in healthy donors. PCR used 60 Vbeta primers and 13 Jbeta primers. Sequencing used immunoSEQ multiplex PCR; TCRdb keeps in-frame clones, though not all of them. The sample data list tens of thousands of clones. Sequencing was performed on PBMCs. The receptors originated from a man aged 50 or older in good health and CMV-seropositive.

In regard to this clone: Within the sample, other DNA sequences also encode this same CDR3. This chain connects TRBV28 to TRBJ1-2; 7 nucleotides match TRBD1. V was pared by 3 bases and J by 2 bases, with 6 bases of the junction left unmatched. CDR1 and CDR2 (germline): MDHEN, SYDVKM. This CDR3 has 15 residues. The CDR3 loop reads CASSFKDRKNYGYTF. The CDR3 DNA is TGTGCCAGCAGTTTTAAGGACAGGAAAAACTATGGCTACACCTTC.

The chain employs TRBV19 and TRBJ1-5; D remains unclear. V was cut by 0 bases and J by 5 bases, with 5 bases left in between. Germline lookup yields CDR1 LNHDA and CDR2 SQIVND (reference sequence). This CDR3 region has 13 residues. This CDR3 is CASSIDIHQPQHF. The DNA of the CDR3 is TGTGCCAGTAGTATAGATATCCATCAGCCCCAGCATTTT.

This rearrangement joins TRBV30 to TRBJ2-5, with D possibly TRBD2 on 5 matching bases. Trimming left V 0 bases short and J 11 bases short, with 13 bases between. In germline, CDR1 is GTSNPN, CDR2 SVGIG (reference sequence). CDR3 length: 12 residues. CDR3: CAWSVTVREQYF. The CDR3 DNA reads as TGTGCCTGGAGTGTAACTGTAAGGGAGCAGTACTTC.

The V call is TRBV4-3, the J call TRBJ2-3, with 8 bases identical to TRBD2. The CDR3 has 16 residues. The trim removed 0 bases at V and 4 bases at J, leaving 6 bases unmatched. Germline V gene data show CDR1 as LGHNA and CDR2 as YSLEER. CDR3 residues: CASSQDLGRVADTQYF. Written as DNA, the CDR3 is TGCGCCAGCAGCCAAGACCTCGGGAGGGTCGCAGATACGCAGTATTTT.

The chain recombines TRBV28 with TRBJ2-7; possibly TRBD1 for D (7 bases). Per the germline V gene, CDR1 is MDHEN and CDR2 is SYDVKM. V was trimmed by 7 bases and J by 1 base, leaving 17 bases between them. The CDR3 has 15 residues. CDR3 bases: TGTGCCAGCACCATAGACAGGGACTTTTCCTACGAGCAGTACTTC. Its translation is CASTIDRDFSYEQYF. The variable domain in full, completed from reference TRBV28 and TRBJ2-7, reads DVKVTQSSRYLVKRTGEKVFLECVQDMDHENMFWYRQDPGLGLRLIYFSYDVKMKEKGDIPEGYSVSREKKERFSLILESASTNQTSMYLCASTIDRDFSYEQYFGPGTRLTVT.

The chain joins TRBV10-1 to TRBJ2-5; 8 positions match TRBD2. V dropped 2 bases and J dropped 1; count of bases not matched to a gene: 3. The CDR3 loop spans 15 amino acids. Germline CDR1 WNHNN, CDR2 SYGVQD (reference sequence). The CDR3 spells CASSEIAGGQETQYF. The CDR3 region has the DNA TGCGCCAGCAGTGAGATCGCGGGAGGCCAAGAGACCCAGTACTTC.

This chain joins TRBV19 and TRBJ1-2; the D gene is possibly TRBD1 (5 bases). V was trimmed by 0 bases and J by 1 base, leaving 12 bases between them. The CDR3 has 16 amino acids. The germline CDR1 and CDR2 sequences are LNHDA and SQIVND (reference sequence). The CDR3 nucleotides are TGTGCCAGTAGTATAGATCGGGGGGGACTTAACTATGGCTACACCTTC. Its translation is CASSIDRGGLNYGYTF. The complete variable domain, with remaining parts taken from reference TRBV19 and TRBJ1-2, reads DGGITQSPKYLFRKEGQNVTLSCEQNLNHDAMYWYRQDPGQGLRLIYYSQIVNDFQKGDIAEGYSVSREKKESFPLTVTSAQKNPTAFYLCASSIDRGGLNYGYTFGSGTRLTVV.

This chain joins TRBV7-6 and TRBJ1-1; no clear D gene. V was trimmed by 5 bases and J by 7 bases, leaving 11 bases between them. Looked up from germline, CDR1 is SGHVS and CDR2 is FNYEAQ. This CDR3 contains 12 residues. The CDR3 is CASSQRDGEAFF. The CDR3 nucleotides are TGTGCCAGCAGCCAACGGGATGGTGAAGCTTTCTTT.

This chain joins TRBV29-1 and TRBJ1-1; D remains ambiguous. From germline, CDR1 is SQVTM and CDR2 ANQGSEA. CDR3 length: 11 amino acids. The germline V and J ends were trimmed by 7 bases and 8 bases, with 14 bases remaining between them. CDR3 coding DNA: TGCAGCGGAAGTGGAGCCAGCGAAGCTTTCTTT. It codes for CSGSGASEAFF.

This sequence joins TRBV19 and TRBJ2-7; 11 nucleotides line up with TRBD1. Germline V CDR1 and CDR2: LNHDA, SQIVND (reference sequence). The V gene end was trimmed by 6 bases and the J gene end by 3 bases; junction bases not matched to a gene: 4. The CDR3 runs to 14 residues. CDR3: CASSSGTGGYEQYF. Written as DNA, the CDR3 is TGTGCCAGTAGCTCCGGGACAGGGGGCTACGAGCAGTACTTC.

CDR3 protein: CASSPQNLELHEQYF. CDR3 DNA sequence: TGTGCCAGCTCACCACAAAACCTCGAGCTCCACGAGCAGTACTTC. V is TRBV18 and J is TRBJ2-7, with D unresolved. There are 15 residues in the CDR3. CDR1 and CDR2 (germline): KGHSH, LQKENI. Trimming stripped 1 base from V and 5 bases from J, with 15 bases between.